The clone carrying this TCR beta chain was seen at least ten times. What it binds is not known. This sample is drawn from a study of Graves' ophthalmopathy and Graves' hyperthyroidism. Looking at the study overall: Ophthalmopathy not arising within 18 months of follow-up defined hyperthyroidism as stable.

Certain patients, namely those with other autoimmune diseases, uncontrolled infections, pregnancy or lactation, were excluded. Patients were diagnosed from clinical symptoms, serum thyroxine, TRAb, thyroid ultrasound and orbital computed tomography. Amplification targeted the TCR beta CDR3 regions, with RNA transcripts as the source material. The library came from an HTBI-primed first-round RT-PCR and a second-round multiplex PCR. One entry per CDR3 protein, called by TCRdb with MiXCR from the multiplex PCR reads. The sample holds around 520,000 distinct CDR3 sequences, less than 40% seen once. Overall study findings and caveats: The model forecast ophthalmopathy progression, reaching 70.59% sensitivity and less than 75% specificity.

Input material: peripheral blood or thyroid tissue (not recorded which). The source of this sequence is an adult man with Graves' hyperthyroidism.

The CDR3 loop is CAISESGGDNQPQHF. In nucleotides, the CDR3 is TGTGCCATCAGTGAGTCAGGGGGAGATAATCAGCCCCAGCATTTT. The J gene is TRBJ1-5, the V gene TRBV10-3; D is possibly TRBD1 (6 bases). Trimming shortened V by 0 bases and J by 4 bases, and 10 bases separated the two germline ends. The CDR3 contains 15 residues. CDR1 is ENHRY, CDR2 SYGVKD, per germline.